This T cell receptor (beta chain) was recorded in a study of T-cell reconstitution after alpha-beta-depleted transplantation in children. This clonotype was picked up many times. Germline V gives CDR1 DFQATT, CDR2 SNEGSKA (reference sequence). Trimming at V came to 7 bases and at J to 7 bases, leaving 9 bases not matched to a gene. The CDR3 contains 13 residues. The authors prepared the TCRbeta library with unique molecular identifiers. TCRdb analysed the PCR reads with MiXCR anew, one entry per CDR3 protein. The sample lists about 610,000 distinct CDR3 sequences, roughly a tenth occurring once. The TCR originated in a human donor who donated a stem cell graft to a child with acute myeloid leukemia. The source was PBMCs from the stem cell graft donor, collected from the stem cell graft. The chain has TRBV20-1 and TRBJ2-1; 8 nucleotides match TRBD2. The CDR3 sequence: CSERLAGRNEQFF. As DNA, the CDR3 is TGCAGTGAAAGATTAGCGGGAAGGAATGAGCAGTTCTTC.